This T cell receptor beta chain was recovered during a study of T cells after yellow fever vaccination. Study information: Fractions with few cells were prepared using SMART-Seq v4 Ultra Low Input.

This clonotype was seen many times. TCRdb re-called the 5' RACE reads with MiXCR, one entry per CDR3 protein. The table includes roughly 160,000 distinct CDR3 sequences, 6% to 7.5% detected once. The germline V gene has CDR1 SGHRS and CDR2 YFSETQ. Trimming shortened V by 2 bases and J by 4 bases, and 12 bases separated the two germline ends. The CDR3 runs to 14 residues. This sequence was found in a man younger than 30 who received the YFV17D yellow fever vaccine. V and J are TRBV5-1 and TRBJ2-5, with TRBD2 as a possible D gene (6 bases). Sequencing used CD4+ T cells sorted from PBMCs, obtained more than 4 days after the first yellow fever vaccination. This chain's CDR3 is CASSLGGALETQYF. Here the CDR3 DNA reads TGCGCCAGCAGCTTAGGAGGGGCGTTAGAGACCCAGTACTTC.